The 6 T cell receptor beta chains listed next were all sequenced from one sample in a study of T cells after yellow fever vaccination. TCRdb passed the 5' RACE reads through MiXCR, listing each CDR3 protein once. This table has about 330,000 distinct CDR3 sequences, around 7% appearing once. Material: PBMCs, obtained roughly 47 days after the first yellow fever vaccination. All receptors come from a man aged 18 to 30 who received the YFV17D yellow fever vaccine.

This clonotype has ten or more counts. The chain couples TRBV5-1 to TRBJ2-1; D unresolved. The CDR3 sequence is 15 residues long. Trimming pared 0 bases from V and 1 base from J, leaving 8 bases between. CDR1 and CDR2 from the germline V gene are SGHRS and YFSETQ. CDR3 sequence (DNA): TGCGCCAGCAGCTTGGCGGAATTTTCCTACAATGAGCAGTTCTTC. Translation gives CASSLAEFSYNEQFF. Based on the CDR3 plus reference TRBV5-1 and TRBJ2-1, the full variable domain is KAGVTQTPRYLIKTRGQQVTLSCSPISGHRSVSWYQQTPGQGLQFLFEYFSETQRNKGNFPGRFSGRQFSNSRSEMNVSTLELGDSALYLCASSLAEFSYNEQFFGPGTRLTVL.

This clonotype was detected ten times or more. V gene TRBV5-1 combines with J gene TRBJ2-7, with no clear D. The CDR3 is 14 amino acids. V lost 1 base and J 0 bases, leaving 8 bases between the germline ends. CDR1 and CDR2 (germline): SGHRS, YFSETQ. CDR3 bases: TGCGCCAGCAGCTTGAGTGGTTACTCCTACGAGCAGTACTTC. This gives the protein CASSLSGYSYEQYF.

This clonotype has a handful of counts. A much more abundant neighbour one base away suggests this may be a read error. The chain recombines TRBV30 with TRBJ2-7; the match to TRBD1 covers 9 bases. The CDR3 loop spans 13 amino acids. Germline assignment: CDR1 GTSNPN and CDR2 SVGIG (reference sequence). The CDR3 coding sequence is TGTGCCTGGAGAAGGACAGGGGCACACGAGCGGTACTTC. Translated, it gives CAWRRTGAHERYF.

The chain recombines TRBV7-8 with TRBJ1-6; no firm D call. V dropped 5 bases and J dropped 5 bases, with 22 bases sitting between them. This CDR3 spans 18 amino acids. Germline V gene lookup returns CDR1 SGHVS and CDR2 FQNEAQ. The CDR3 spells CASSTRLANRADNSPLHF. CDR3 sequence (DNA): TGTGCCAGCAGCACCCGTCTGGCCAATAGAGCTGATAATTCACCCCTCCACTTT.

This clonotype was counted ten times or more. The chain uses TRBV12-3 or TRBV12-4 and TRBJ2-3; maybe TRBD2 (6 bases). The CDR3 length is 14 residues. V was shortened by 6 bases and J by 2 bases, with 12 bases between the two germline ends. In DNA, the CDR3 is TGTGCCAGCAGAAGGGACTCCCACACAGATACGCAGTATTTT. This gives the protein CASRRDSHTDTQYF.

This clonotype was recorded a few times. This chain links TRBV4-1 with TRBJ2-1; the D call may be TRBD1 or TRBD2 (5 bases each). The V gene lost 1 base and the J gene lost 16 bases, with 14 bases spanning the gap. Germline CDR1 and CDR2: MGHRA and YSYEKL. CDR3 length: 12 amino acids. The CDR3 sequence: CASSQVLGDRFF. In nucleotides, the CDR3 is TGCGCCAGCAGCCAAGTTTTGGGGGACCGATTCTTC.